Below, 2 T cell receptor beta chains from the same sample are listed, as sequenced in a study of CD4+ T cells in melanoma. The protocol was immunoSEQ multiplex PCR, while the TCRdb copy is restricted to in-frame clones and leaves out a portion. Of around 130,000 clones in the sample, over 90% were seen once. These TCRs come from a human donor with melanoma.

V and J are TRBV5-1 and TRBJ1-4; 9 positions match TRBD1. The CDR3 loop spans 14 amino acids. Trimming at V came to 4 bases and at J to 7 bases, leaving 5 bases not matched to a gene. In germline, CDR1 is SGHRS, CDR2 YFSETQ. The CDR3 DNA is TGCGCCAGCAGCCCACAGGGGGCGCTTGAAAAACTGTTTTTT. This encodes CASSPQGALEKLFF.

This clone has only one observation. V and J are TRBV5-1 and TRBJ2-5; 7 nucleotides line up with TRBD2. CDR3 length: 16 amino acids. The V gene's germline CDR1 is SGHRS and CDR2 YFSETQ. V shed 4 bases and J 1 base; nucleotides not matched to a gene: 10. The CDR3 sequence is CASSELASGSQETQYF. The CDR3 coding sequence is TGCGCCAGCAGCGAATTGGCTAGCGGAAGCCAAGAGACCCAGTACTTC.